Listed below are T cell receptor beta chains from one sample, sequenced in a study of blood T cell repertoires in COVID-19. Libraries were prepared by immunoSEQ multiplex PCR; TCRdb keeps only in-frame clonotypes and omits some of them. The sample includes a few hundred thousand clones, 86% seen only once; the top ten take 3.5% to 4%. The sequenced sample consisted of PBMCs or T cells enriched from blood (not recorded which). The receptors were sampled from a woman aged 40-49 years with acute COVID-19. The CDR3 runs from the conserved cysteine through the conserved F or W. D genes are given only for firm matches. Not every row has a clone size; where given, it reads once, few, many or a size class.

clone size: -; V gene: TRBV7-8; D gene: -; J gene: TRBJ2-5; CDR3 protein: CASSFPPETQYF; CDR3 DNA: TGTGCCAGCAGCTTTCCTCCGGAGACCCAGTACTTC
clone size: -; V gene: TRBV27; D gene: TRBD1; J gene: TRBJ1-1; CDR3 protein: CASSQTPGQLMNTEAFF; CDR3 DNA: TGTGCCAGCAGTCAAACCCCGGGACAGCTCATGAACACTGAAGCTTTCTTT
clone size: -; V gene: TRBV12-3/TRBV12-4; D gene: -; J gene: TRBJ2-3; CDR3 protein: CASSFGLAQYF; CDR3 DNA: TGTGCCAGCAGTTTCGGGTTGGCGCAGTATTTT
clone size: -; V gene: TRBV25-1; D gene: TRBD1; J gene: TRBJ1-1; CDR3 protein: CATSLTGQGTEAFF; CDR3 DNA: TGTGCCACCTCCTTAACCGGACAGGGCACTGAAGCTTTCTTT
clone size: few; V gene: TRBV10-1; D gene: -; J gene: TRBJ2-7; CDR3 protein: CASSEAFSYEQYF; CDR3 DNA: TGCGCCAGCAGTGAAGCGTTCTCCTACGAGCAGTACTTC
clone size: -; V gene: TRBV18; D gene: -; J gene: TRBJ2-6; CDR3 protein: CASSPNRAGGANVLTF; CDR3 DNA: TGTGCCAGCTCACCGAACAGGGCTGGTGGGGCCAACGTCCTGACTTTC
clone size: -; V gene: TRBV2; D gene: -; J gene: TRBJ1-2; CDR3 protein: CASSVVGYTF; CDR3 DNA: TGTGCCAGCAGTGTTGTAGGCTACACCTTC
clone size: -; V gene: TRBV24-1; D gene: -; J gene: TRBJ2-3; CDR3 protein: CATSDSDTQYF; CDR3 DNA: TGTGCCACCAGTGATTCGGATACGCAGTATTTT
clone size: -; V gene: TRBV19; D gene: TRBD1; J gene: TRBJ1-5; CDR3 protein: CASSTGTGGNQPQHF; CDR3 DNA: TGTGCCAGTAGTACCGGGACAGGGGGCAATCAGCCCCAGCATTTT
clone size: -; V gene: TRBV19; D gene: -; J gene: TRBJ2-3; CDR3 protein: CASSIPGVGSTDTQYF; CDR3 DNA: TGTGCCAGTAGTATCCCCGGGGTAGGGAGCACAGATACGCAGTATTTT
clone size: -; V gene: TRBV5-5; D gene: -; J gene: TRBJ2-7; CDR3 protein: CASSWGGEQYF; CDR3 DNA: TGTGCCAGCAGCTGGGGCGGCGAGCAGTACTTC
clone size: -; V gene: TRBV7-3; D gene: -; J gene: TRBJ2-5; CDR3 protein: CASSDQGSGTQYF; CDR3 DNA: TGTGCCAGCAGCGACCAGGGATCGGGGACCCAGTACTTC
clone size: once; V gene: TRBV7-6; D gene: -; J gene: TRBJ1-6; CDR3 protein: CASSFGTSADSPLHF; CDR3 DNA: TGTGCCAGCAGCTTCGGAACCAGCGCAGACTCACCCCTCCACTTT
clone size: -; V gene: TRBV30; D gene: -; J gene: TRBJ1-3; CDR3 protein: CAWSVRGDSGNTIYF; CDR3 DNA: TGTGCCTGGAGTGTCCGGGGGGACTCTGGAAACACCATATATTTT
clone size: once; V gene: TRBV6-1; D gene: -; J gene: TRBJ2-3; CDR3 protein: CASSDPGAPTDTQYF; CDR3 DNA: TGTGCCAGCAGTGACCCAGGGGCGCCCACAGATACGCAGTATTTT
clone size: -; V gene: TRBV28; D gene: TRBD1; J gene: TRBJ2-7; CDR3 protein: CASIQQGFHEQYF; CDR3 DNA: TGTGCCAGCATCCAACAGGGGTTCCACGAGCAGTACTTC
clone size: -; V gene: TRBV2; D gene: TRBD1; J gene: TRBJ2-1; CDR3 protein: CASRGQGGNNEQFF; CDR3 DNA: TGTGCCAGCAGGGGACAGGGTGGGAACAATGAGCAGTTCTTC
clone size: -; V gene: TRBV6-5; D gene: TRBD1; J gene: TRBJ1-2; CDR3 protein: CASSSGDRSYGYTF; CDR3 DNA: TGTGCCAGCAGCTCGGGGGACAGATCCTATGGCTACACCTTC
clone size: -; V gene: TRBV12-3/TRBV12-4; D gene: -; J gene: TRBJ1-1; CDR3 protein: CASTQQENTEAFF; CDR3 DNA: TGTGCCAGCACCCAACAGGAGAACACTGAAGCTTTCTTT
clone size: -; V gene: TRBV11-3; D gene: -; J gene: TRBJ1-5; CDR3 protein: CASSLGGKNQPQHF; CDR3 DNA: TGTGCCAGCAGCTTAGGAGGGAAGAATCAGCCCCAGCATTTT
clone size: -; V gene: TRBV12-5; D gene: TRBD2; J gene: TRBJ2-5; CDR3 protein: CASGLGKGLAGSEGETQYF; CDR3 DNA: TGTGCTAGTGGTTTGGGAAAGGGACTAGCGGGTTCCGAGGGAGAGACCCAGTACTTC
clone size: -; V gene: TRBV13; D gene: TRBD2; J gene: TRBJ2-2; CDR3 protein: CASRSGSTGELFF; CDR3 DNA: TGTGCCAGCAGAAGCGGGAGTACCGGGGAGCTGTTTTTT
clone size: -; V gene: TRBV4-3; D gene: TRBD2; J gene: TRBJ2-1; CDR3 protein: CASSQDRGGSYNEQFF; CDR3 DNA: TGCGCCAGCAGCCAAGATCGCGGGGGCTCCTACAATGAGCAGTTCTTC
clone size: -; V gene: TRBV10-3; D gene: -; J gene: TRBJ2-1; CDR3 protein: CAISERAEGINEQFF; CDR3 DNA: TGTGCCATCAGTGAGCGGGCGGAGGGAATAAATGAGCAGTTCTTC
clone size: -; V gene: TRBV11-2; D gene: -; J gene: TRBJ1-4; CDR3 protein: CASSPRQNEKLFF; CDR3 DNA: TGTGCCAGCAGCCCGAGACAGAATGAAAAACTGTTTTTT
clone size: -; V gene: TRBV19; D gene: TRBD2; J gene: TRBJ2-7; CDR3 protein: CASSRLAGGTYEQYF; CDR3 DNA: TGTGCCAGTAGTCGCCTAGCGGGAGGTACCTACGAGCAGTACTTC
clone size: few; V gene: TRBV5-1; D gene: TRBD1; J gene: TRBJ2-7; CDR3 protein: CASSTPGQGANEQYF; CDR3 DNA: TGCGCCAGCAGCACGCCGGGACAGGGGGCCAATGAGCAGTACTTC
clone size: -; V gene: TRBV21-1; D gene: -; J gene: TRBJ1-2; CDR3 protein: CATPWGRDYGYTF; CDR3 DNA: TGTGCCACCCCCTGGGGGAGGGACTATGGCTACACCTTC
clone size: -; V gene: TRBV28; D gene: -; J gene: TRBJ1-4; CDR3 protein: CATQDVQGAVNEKLFF; CDR3 DNA: TGTGCCACCCAGGATGTGCAAGGGGCCGTTAATGAAAAACTGTTTTTT
clone size: -; V gene: TRBV7-2; D gene: TRBD2; J gene: TRBJ2-7; CDR3 protein: CASSSGLAGGGEQYF; CDR3 DNA: TGTGCCAGCAGCTCGGGACTAGCGGGAGGTGGCGAGCAGTACTTC
clone size: few; V gene: TRBV2; D gene: -; J gene: TRBJ1-1; CDR3 protein: CASSNRNTEAFF; CDR3 DNA: TGTGCCAGCAGTAACAGAAACACTGAAGCTTTCTTT
clone size: -; V gene: TRBV11-2; D gene: -; J gene: TRBJ2-3; CDR3 protein: CASSSTRDLSTDTQYF; CDR3 DNA: TGTGCCAGCAGCTCGACTAGAGACCTTAGCACAGATACGCAGTATTTT
clone size: -; V gene: TRBV7-2; D gene: TRBD1; J gene: TRBJ1-1; CDR3 protein: CASSLLTGGNTEAFF; CDR3 DNA: TGTGCCAGCAGCTTATTGACAGGGGGGAACACTGAAGCTTTCTTT
clone size: few; V gene: TRBV3-1/TRBV3-2; D gene: -; J gene: TRBJ2-1; CDR3 protein: CASSQADVRANEQFF; CDR3 DNA: TGTGCCAGCAGCCAAGCCGACGTCAGGGCCAATGAGCAGTTCTTC
clone size: -; V gene: TRBV27; D gene: -; J gene: TRBJ2-2; CDR3 protein: CASIREGAGTGELFF; CDR3 DNA: TGTGCCAGCATAAGAGAAGGGGCAGGCACCGGGGAGCTGTTTTTT
clone size: -; V gene: TRBV21-1; D gene: -; J gene: TRBJ2-6; CDR3 protein: CASSKKEGASSGANVLTF; CDR3 DNA: TGTGCCAGCAGCAAAAAAGAGGGGGCTTCTTCTGGGGCCAACGTCCTGACTTTC
clone size: -; V gene: TRBV4-3; D gene: -; J gene: TRBJ1-5; CDR3 protein: CASSQNTGQPQHF; CDR3 DNA: TGCGCCAGCAGCCAAAACACGGGTCAGCCCCAGCATTTT
clone size: -; V gene: TRBV6-5; D gene: -; J gene: TRBJ1-2; CDR3 protein: CASRGLPGHIYGYTF; CDR3 DNA: TGTGCCAGTCGCGGACTCCCGGGTCATATCTATGGCTACACCTTC